This passage covers 9 T cell receptor beta chains from one sample sequenced in a study of T cells in Graves' hyperthyroidism and ophthalmopathy. The source material, RNA transcripts, was used to amplify TCR beta CDR3 regions. RT-PCR in the first round (using the HTBI primer set) targeted the TCR CDR3. TCRdb re-called the multiplex PCR reads through MiXCR, storing one row per CDR3 protein. Here the sample spans hundreds of thousands of distinct CDR3 sequences, about half being singletons. What was sequenced was peripheral blood or thyroid tissue (not recorded which). The receptors were sampled from a woman aged 18-29 years with Graves' hyperthyroidism.

V gene TRBV6-5 combines with J gene TRBJ2-7, with unresolved D. The V end lost 2 bases, the J end lost 0 bases, and 8 bases lay between the germline ends. The CDR3 consists of 14 residues. In germline, CDR1 is MNHEY, CDR2 SVGAGI. CDR3 DNA: TGTGCCAGCAGTTACGGGCAGAGCTCCTACGAGCAGTACTTC. Translation: CASSYGQSSYEQYF.

This chain uses TRBV2 with TRBJ1-1, with TRBD1 as a possible D gene (5 bases). The CDR3 is made up of 14 amino acids. V dropped 5 bases and J dropped 4 bases, with 14 bases sitting between them. Germline CDR1 and CDR2: SNHLY and FYNNEI. DNA of the CDR3: TGTGCCAGCAGTTTAGGGGAGGTCGCCACTGAAGCTTTCTTT. This encodes CASSLGEVATEAFF.

The chain carries TRBV7-2 and TRBJ2-5; tentatively, D is TRBD2 (6 bases). The CDR3 is made up of 13 amino acids. V lost 10 bases to trimming and J lost 2 bases, with 14 bases between them. Germline loops: CDR1 SGHTA, CDR2 FQGNSA. CDR3 amino acids: CATSGVRQETQYF. Here the CDR3 DNA reads TGTGCCACCTCGGGAGTCAGACAAGAGACCCAGTACTTC.

This clonotype was observed a few times. The rearrangement joins TRBV5-1 to TRBJ2-7; D not certain. The germline V gene has CDR1 SGHRS and CDR2 YFSETQ. This CDR3 comprises 13 residues. V gave up 2 bases and J gave up 3 bases, with 9 bases separating them. The CDR3 here is CASSFGEDYEQYF. CDR3 nucleotide sequence: TGCGCCAGCAGCTTTGGGGAAGACTACGAGCAGTACTTC.

This clonotype was picked up a small number of times. V and J are TRBV6-2 or TRBV6-3 and TRBJ1-2; D unresolved. The CDR3 covers 13 residues. Germline CDR1 is MNHEY and CDR2 is SVGEGT. The ends were cut back, 2 bases at V and 4 bases at J, with 8 bases in the middle. DNA of the CDR3: TGTGCCAGCAGTTACACACAAAGCTATGGCTACACCTTC. It translates to CASSYTQSYGYTF.

This sequence joins TRBV12-3 or TRBV12-4 and TRBJ2-5; no clear D. This CDR3 has 13 amino acids. Trimming took off 2 bases at V and 2 bases at J, with 6 bases between the two ends. The CDR3: CASSLSQQETQYF. CDR3 coding DNA: TGTGCCAGCAGTTTATCACAACAAGAGACCCAGTACTTC.

This clonotype was observed a few times. This chain links TRBV5-1 with TRBJ2-2; a weak D match, TRBD2 (5 bases). The CDR3 contains 16 residues. Germline V gene lookup returns CDR1 SGHRS and CDR2 YFSETQ. V was clipped by 0 bases and J by 0 bases, with 9 bases between them. In DNA form, the CDR3 reads TGCGCCAGCAGCTTGGGACGGGATACGAACACCGGGGAGCTGTTTTTT. Its translation: CASSLGRDTNTGELFF. The full variable domain, completed using reference TRBV5-1 and TRBJ2-2, is KAGVTQTPRYLIKTRGQQVTLSCSPISGHRSVSWYQQTPGQGLQFLFEYFSETQRNKGNFPGRFSGRQFSNSRSEMNVSTLELGDSALYLCASSLGRDTNTGELFFGEGSRLTVL.

This clonotype came up a few times. V usage is TRBV20-1 and J usage is TRBJ1-5, with a tentative D call TRBD1 (5 bases). The CDR3 runs to 15 residues. CDR1 is DFQATT and CDR2 is SNEGSKA in the germline V gene (reference sequence). Deletions cut 3 bases from V and 0 bases from J, with 12 bases between. CDR3 residues: CSASDRRYSNQPQHF. The DNA of the CDR3 is TGCAGTGCTAGCGACAGACGCTATAGCAATCAGCCCCAGCATTTT.

This rearrangement joins TRBV24-1 to TRBJ1-5, with 9 nucleotides matching TRBD1. V was clipped by 7 bases and J by 6 bases; unmatched bases: 15. CDR3 size: 17 residues. Germline CDR1 is KGHDR and CDR2 is SFDVKD. CDR3: CATSDRTGAGIGQPQHF. CDR3 DNA sequence: TGTGCCACCAGCGATCGGACAGGGGCAGGCATAGGTCAGCCCCAGCATTTT.